This TCR beta chain came from a study of follicular helper T cells after annual influenza vaccination. Time point reported: 2015-2016 season, pre-vaccination. Only a few counts were recorded for this clone. Germline CDR1 SGHNT, CDR2 YYREEE (reference sequence). Trimming took 0 bases from V and 9 from J, leaving 7 bases between them. The CDR3 is 12 amino acids. Sequencing used immunoSEQ multiplex PCR; TCRdb keeps in-frame clones, though not all of them. Among around 2,500 clones listed, 65% to 90% were seen once. The sample consisted of CXCR5+ CD38- circulating T follicular helper cells from blood, taken on the day of influenza vaccination. Subset in this sample: circulating Tfh, non-naive CD4+CXCR5+PD-1+ (ICOS+CD38+ or ICOS-CD38-). The chain uses TRBV5-4 and TRBJ2-1; D possibly uses TRBD1 or TRBD2 (5 bases each). The TCR was taken from an adult who received the influenza vaccine. CDR3 residues: CASSLVGGEQFF. CDR3 in DNA: TGTGCCAGCAGCTTGGTTGGGGGTGAGCAGTTCTTC.